One and the same sample provided the 20 T cell receptor beta chains below, sequenced in a study of human T cells and chemical hapten exposure (dated by TCRdb to about 2021). Library preparation was by RACE. Sequencing used a NextSeq 500. TCRdb took the public reads, trimmed them with fastp at Q25, ran MiXCR for clone calling and kept in-frame beta chains. Each entry is one CDR3 protein sequence, shown with its most common DNA and genes. The sample includes roughly 180,000 distinct CDR3 sequences, with around 13% observed a single time. 1.5% to 2% of the sample lies in the top ten. The time point tag for this specimen amounts to: patch test 1, 2 weeks after DPC sensitization. The treatment or condition label here, explained by the study, means: therapeutic diphenylcyclopropenone sensitization with weekly scalp DPC. The specimen was whole blood, collected in connection with sensitization to the hapten diphenylcyclopropenone (DPC). These receptors all come from a woman in her thirties with alopecia areata. Some clones in this sample may be carry-over from other donors' samples.

There are many counts of this clonotype. The chain carries TRBV18 and TRBJ2-5, with D possibly matching TRBD1 (5 bases). This CDR3 has 13 amino acids. Deletions cut 1 base from V and 5 bases from J, with 8 bases between. The germline V gene has CDR1 KGHSH and CDR2 LQKENI. CDR3 amino acids: CASSPQGYETQYF. The CDR3 DNA is TGTGCCAGCTCACCACAGGGGTACGAGACCCAGTACTTC.

This clonotype was detected a few times. The chain couples TRBV12-3 or TRBV12-4 to TRBJ2-2; 12 bases line up with TRBD2. The V gene end was trimmed by 5 bases and the J gene end by 7 bases; junction bases not matched to a gene: 14. The CDR3 runs 18 residues. For the CDR3, the DNA is TGTGCCAGCAGTCTCGCGACTAGCGGGGGCCCTGGAAACGGGGAGCTGTTTTTT. Amino acid sequence: CASSLATSGGPGNGELFF.

CDR3 residues: CASTPVGRPYEQYF. The DNA of the CDR3 is TGTGCCAGCACCCCAGTGGGCAGACCCTACGAGCAGTACTTC. The chain combines TRBV3-1 with TRBJ2-7; D is undetermined. The CDR3 extends over 14 amino acids. Trimming took 7 bases from V and 2 from J, leaving 15 bases between them. The germline V gene encodes CDR1 LGHDT and CDR2 YNNKEL (reference sequence).

The chain carries TRBV7-2 and TRBJ1-2; 7 nucleotides agree with TRBD1. Germline CDR1 and CDR2: SGHTA and FQGNSA. V trimming: 0 bases; J trimming: 3 bases; junction bases outside the gene matches: 4. The CDR3 is 15 residues long. This CDR3 reads CASSLATDRDYGYTF. The CDR3 DNA reads TGTGCCAGCAGCTTAGCTACAGACAGGGACTATGGCTACACCTTC.

This clonotype was counted between two and nine times. The rearrangement links TRBV18 to TRBJ2-7; a possible D gene is TRBD2 (5 bases). Trimming removed 2 bases from V and 6 bases from J, with 20 bases in between. CDR3 length equals 16 residues. The germline CDR1 and CDR2 sequences are KGHSH and LQKENI. CDR3 sequence (DNA): TGTGCCAGCTCACCATCTAGGACTCCCGGCTATGGCGAGCAGTACTTC. It encodes CASSPSRTPGYGEQYF. The variable domain in full, with the rest retrieved from reference TRBV18 and TRBJ2-7, is NAGVMQNPRHLVRRRGQEARLRCSPMKGHSHVYWYRQLPEEGLKFMVYLQKENIIDESGMPKERFSAEFPKEGPSILRIQQVVRGDSAAYFCASSPSRTPGYGEQYFGPGTRLTVT.

This clonotype was counted only a few times. The chain uses TRBV5-1 and TRBJ2-4, with 7 bases aligning to TRBD1. From germline, CDR1 is SGHRS and CDR2 YFSETQ. V shed 0 bases and J 9 bases; nucleotides not matched to a gene: 3. The CDR3 covers 13 residues. The CDR3 is CASSLEGQPIQYF. CDR3 nucleotides: TGCGCCAGCAGCTTGGAGGGACAGCCCATTCAGTACTTC.

J is TRBJ2-5 and V is TRBV20-1, with TRBD2 identical over 7 bases. The V gene end was trimmed by 7 bases and the J gene end by 1 base; junction bases not matched to a gene: 9. The germline CDR1 and CDR2 sequences are DFQATT and SNEGSKA (reference sequence). The CDR3 runs to 14 residues. The CDR3 DNA sequence: TGCAGTGTCTCCATAGCGGGCTTCCAAGAGACCCAGTACTTC. This translates into CSVSIAGFQETQYF.

The chain carries TRBV29-1 and TRBJ2-3; TRBD2 is a possible D gene (7 bases). Between the trimmed V and J ends, which lost 6 bases and 4 bases, there was a span of 11 bases. This CDR3 is built from 12 residues. Germline V gene sequence: CDR1 SQVTM, CDR2 ANQGSEA. In DNA, the CDR3 is TGCAGCGTCCCCGGGGGGCCAGATACGCAGTATTTT. The encoded protein is CSVPGGPDTQYF.

CDR3 nucleotides: TGTGCCAGCAGCCAAGTCGGGGACTTTTTCTCCTACGAGCAGTACTTC. It specifies CASSQVGDFFSYEQYF. V and J are TRBV4-2 and TRBJ2-7; TRBD2 might be the D (6 bases). V lost 1 base and J 0 bases, leaving 13 bases between the germline ends. This CDR3 is built from 16 residues. CDR1 LGHNA and CDR2 YNFKEQ come from the germline V gene.

This clonotype was observed a few times. The rearrangement links TRBV10-3 to TRBJ2-2; 8 bases fit TRBD1. The V segment lost 7 bases and the J segment 2 bases; nucleotides outside the gene matches: 15. Germline V gene lookup returns CDR1 ENHRY and CDR2 SYGVKD. The CDR3 runs to 18 residues. The CDR3, as DNA: TGTGCCATCATTGGCCGGGACAGGAGTCTGCGAAACACCGGGGAGCTGTTTTTT. Its protein product is CAIIGRDRSLRNTGELFF.

This clonotype was detected a few times. The V call is TRBV12-3 or TRBV12-4, the J call TRBJ2-7, with 10 bases identical to TRBD1. The CDR3 sequence is 19 residues long. With 4 bases clipped from V and 4 bases from J, the junction kept 19 bases outside the gene matches. The CDR3 DNA follows: TGTGCCAGCAGTTCTCCGGGACAGGGGCAGGGAGCGAACCAATACGAGCAGTACTTC. Amino acid sequence: CASSSPGQGQGANQYEQYF.

This clonotype was found a few times. The chain combines TRBV5-4 with TRBJ2-2; D is possibly TRBD1 (5 bases). In germline, CDR1 is SGHNT, CDR2 YYREEE (reference sequence). V was pared by 0 bases and J by 6 bases, with 12 bases between. This CDR3 has 15 amino acids. DNA for the CDR3: TGTGCCAGCAGCTTGGATCCTTGGGGCTCCGGGGAGCTGTTTTTT. This translates into CASSLDPWGSGELFF. The full variable domain, its missing parts supplied by reference TRBV5-4 and TRBJ2-2, is ETGVTQSPTHLIKTRGQQVTLRCSSQSGHNTVSWYQQALGQGPQFIFQYYREEENGRGNFPPRFSGLQFPNYSSELNVNALELDDSALYLCASSLDPWGSGELFFGEGSRLTVL.

The table lists this clonotype with a count of one. The chain uses TRBV27 and TRBJ1-5; a weak D match, TRBD1 (5 bases). Trimming cost V 5 bases and J 5 bases, with 19 bases left between them. This CDR3 has 16 residues. CDR1 is MNHEY, CDR2 SMNVEV, per germline (reference sequence). The CDR3 DNA sequence: TGTGCCAGCAGTCCCACGAGAGGGACCATGTATCAGCCCCAGCATTTT. This translates into CASSPTRGTMYQPQHF.

This clonotype was counted many times. The J gene is TRBJ2-7, the V gene TRBV10-3; 10 bases line up with TRBD2. The germline CDR1 and CDR2 sequences are ENHRY and SYGVKD. The V and J ends lost 11 bases and 1 base, in that order; junction bases with no gene match: 8. The CDR3 spans 14 residues. The CDR3 bases are TGTGCCGCCTCTAGCGGGAGAGGGTCCTACGAGCAGTACTTC. Protein: CAASSGRGSYEQYF.

The table lists this clonotype with many counts. At one end the junction does not follow the germline gene, possibly because of a read error. CDR3 DNA: TGCAGCGTTGAGTCGGGCCGGAGGATTTTT. It specifies CSVESGRRIF. The rearrangement links TRBV29-1 to TRBJ1-4; D unresolved. CDR3 length: 10 residues. Germline CDR1 is SQVTM and CDR2 is ANQGSEA.

This clonotype has more than one count but fewer than ten. The chain joins TRBV5-1 to TRBJ1-6; weak D call: TRBD1 (5 bases). Trimming pared 4 bases from V and 7 bases from J, leaving 18 bases between. Germline CDR1 SGHRS, CDR2 YFSETQ. The CDR3 spans 16 residues. Here the CDR3 reads CASSTSPDGTNSPLHF. CDR3 in DNA: TGCGCCAGCAGCACATCCCCGGACGGGACGAATTCACCCCTCCACTTT.

The chain joins TRBV7-2 to TRBJ1-5; 12 bases are shared with TRBD1. The CDR3 sequence is 16 residues long. V shed 5 bases, J shed 4 bases, and the junction held 6 bases outside the gene matches. Germline CDR1 and CDR2: SGHTA and FQGNSA. CDR3 protein: CASSPWDRGRNQPQHF. Here the CDR3 DNA reads TGTGCCAGCAGCCCATGGGACAGGGGGCGTAATCAGCCCCAGCATTTT.

This clonotype was counted between two and nine times. The chain combines TRBV29-1 with TRBJ1-1; possible D gene TRBD1, 5 bases. Germline lookup yields CDR1 SQVTM and CDR2 ANQGSEA. The length of the CDR3 is 14 residues. V was cut by 7 bases and J by 3 bases, with 18 bases left in between. The CDR3 sequence is CSARLGGSDTEAFF. As DNA, the CDR3 is TGCAGCGCTAGGCTTGGGGGGTCGGACACTGAAGCTTTCTTT.

This clonotype was detected only a few times. The chain is built from TRBV2 and TRBJ2-2, with 7 positions matching TRBD2. The CDR3 is made up of 12 amino acids. The junction had 2 bases not matched to a gene; V was cut back by 8 bases and J by 5 bases. The V gene's germline CDR1 is SNHLY and CDR2 FYNNEI. The CDR3 region has the DNA TGTGCCAGCGGGCGGGGGACCGGGGAGCTGTTTTTT. It translates to CASGRGTGELFF. Complete variable domain (other parts from reference TRBV2 and TRBJ2-2): EPEVTQTPSHQVTQMGQEVILRCVPISNHLYFYWYRQILGQKVEFLVSFYNNEISEKSEIFDDQFSVERPDGSNFTLKIRSTKLEDSAMYFCASGRGTGELFFGEGSRLTVL.

This clonotype was seen many times. The chain uses TRBV12-3 or TRBV12-4 and TRBJ1-1; D ambiguous. CDR3 size: 15 residues. Trimming removed 1 base at V and 5 bases at J, with 14 bases between. The CDR3 reads CASSLETRWSTEAFF. CDR3 in DNA: TGTGCCAGCAGTTTAGAGACCCGCTGGAGTACTGAAGCTTTCTTT.